This is a list of T cell receptor beta chains from one sample in a study of blood T cells in healthy people across ages. MiXCR, run by TCRdb on the 5' RACE reads, gives a single entry per CDR3 protein. The top ten clones hold 15% to 20% of a sample with just under 900,000 distinct CDR3 sequences, about 30% of them seen once. Specimen: blood. These receptor sequences come from a woman aged 80 or over in good health. Each CDR3 is given with its conserved first and last residue. D genes are given only for firm matches. Only part of the rows carry a size: once, few, many, or a class if the clone is expanded.

cdr3_aa: CSVGGEGGKLFF
cdr3_nt: TGCAGCGTTGGGGGGGAAGGGGGAAAACTGTTTTTT
v_call: TRBV29-1
clone_size: .
j_call: TRBJ1-4
d_call: .

cdr3_aa: CASSLLTGQGTDTQYF
cdr3_nt: TGTGCCAGCAGCTTGCTAACGGGACAGGGAACAGATACGCAGTATTTT
v_call: TRBV7-9
clone_size: many
j_call: TRBJ2-3
d_call: TRBD1

cdr3_aa: CASSSFGLAGGYEQYF
cdr3_nt: TGTGCCAGCAGTTCCTTCGGACTAGCGGGGGGGTACGAGCAGTACTTC
v_call: TRBV12-3/TRBV12-4
clone_size: .
j_call: TRBJ2-7
d_call: TRBD2

cdr3_aa: CASSPDSNNQPQHF
cdr3_nt: TGTGCCAGCAGTCCGGACAGTAACAATCAGCCCCAGCATTTT
v_call: TRBV6-4
clone_size: .
j_call: TRBJ1-5
d_call: .

cdr3_aa: CASSSGGAKTDMQYF
cdr3_nt: TGTGCCAGCAGCTCAGGGGGAGCCAAAACAGATATGCAATATTTT
v_call: TRBV12-3/TRBV12-4
clone_size: .
j_call: TRBJ2-3
d_call: TRBD1

cdr3_aa: CASTTTVKTEAFF
cdr3_nt: TGTGCCAGCACGACGACAGTCAAAACTGAAGCTTTCTTT
v_call: TRBV28
clone_size: few
j_call: TRBJ1-1
d_call: .

cdr3_aa: CASSYLQGPGETQYF
cdr3_nt: TGTGCCAGCAGTTACTTACAGGGGCCGGGGGAGACCCAGTACTTC
v_call: TRBV6-6
clone_size: many
j_call: TRBJ2-5
d_call: TRBD1

cdr3_aa: CASSFNLAGGLAKNIQYF
cdr3_nt: TGCGCCAGCAGCTTTAACCTAGCGGGGGGACTAGCCAAAAACATTCAGTACTTC
v_call: TRBV5-1
clone_size: .
j_call: TRBJ2-4
d_call: TRBD2

cdr3_aa: CASRSGQNIQYF
cdr3_nt: TGTGCCAGCAGATCGGGACAGAACATTCAGTACTTC
v_call: TRBV12-3/TRBV12-4
clone_size: many
j_call: TRBJ2-4
d_call: TRBD1

cdr3_aa: CASSYSKFLAGDEQFF
cdr3_nt: TGTGCCAGCAGTTACTCGAAATTCCTAGCGGGAGATGAGCAGTTCTTC
v_call: TRBV6-2/TRBV6-3
clone_size: .
j_call: TRBJ2-1
d_call: TRBD2

cdr3_aa: CAIGGKYEQYF
cdr3_nt: TGTGCCATCGGTGGAAAGTACGAGCAGTACTTC
v_call: TRBV10-3
clone_size: .
j_call: TRBJ2-7
d_call: .

cdr3_aa: CSARLSVGGRNQPQHF
cdr3_nt: TGCAGTGCTCGCCTCTCTGTGGGGGGGCGGAATCAGCCCCAGCATTTT
v_call: TRBV20-1
clone_size: .
j_call: TRBJ1-5
d_call: .

cdr3_aa: CASSERRGGNNEQYF
cdr3_nt: TGTGCCAGCAGTGAACGGCGGGGGGGCAACAATGAGCAGTACTTC
v_call: TRBV2
clone_size: few
j_call: TRBJ2-4
d_call: TRBD2

cdr3_aa: CASSPSATGGYTF
cdr3_nt: TGTGCCAGCAGTCCTTCGGCAACTGGGGGCTACACCTTC
v_call: TRBV27
clone_size: .
j_call: TRBJ1-2
d_call: .

cdr3_aa: CASLRQGFSGELFF
cdr3_nt: TGTGCCAGCCTCCGACAGGGATTCAGCGGGGAGCTGTTTTTT
v_call: TRBV6-2/TRBV6-3
clone_size: .
j_call: TRBJ2-2
d_call: TRBD1

cdr3_aa: CASSLEPQETQYF
cdr3_nt: TGTGCCAGCAGCTTGGAACCTCAAGAGACCCAGTACTTC
v_call: TRBV5-4
clone_size: many
j_call: TRBJ2-5
d_call: .

cdr3_aa: CSASRDENTEAFF
cdr3_nt: TGCAGTGCTAGTCGGGACGAGAACACTGAAGCTTTCTTT
v_call: TRBV20-1
clone_size: few
j_call: TRBJ1-1
d_call: .

cdr3_aa: CAWSALSSGSYTF
cdr3_nt: TGTGCCTGGAGTGCCTTAAGCTCCGGAAGCTACACCTTC
v_call: TRBV30
clone_size: few
j_call: TRBJ1-2
d_call: .

cdr3_aa: CASSYGRGGTYEQYF
cdr3_nt: TGTGCCAGCAGTTATGGGAGGGGAGGAACCTACGAGCAGTACTTC
v_call: TRBV6-5
clone_size: .
j_call: TRBJ2-7
d_call: TRBD2

cdr3_aa: CSAPLAGGRDEQSF
cdr3_nt: TGCAGCGCCCCACTAGCGGGGGGGCGCGATGAGCAGTCCTTC
v_call: TRBV20-1
clone_size: .
j_call: TRBJ2-1
d_call: TRBD2

cdr3_aa: CATFGQVNQPQHF
cdr3_nt: TGTGCCACCTTCGGACAGGTCAATCAGCCCCAGCATTTT
v_call: TRBV6-1
clone_size: many
j_call: TRBJ1-5
d_call: TRBD1

cdr3_aa: CSASSYLNSPLHF
cdr3_nt: TGCAGTGCTAGCAGCTACCTTAATTCACCCCTCCACTTT
v_call: TRBV20-1
clone_size: few
j_call: TRBJ1-6
d_call: .

cdr3_aa: CASSEGDYEQYF
cdr3_nt: TGCGCCAGCAGTGAAGGAGACTACGAGCAGTACTTC
v_call: TRBV10-1
clone_size: many
j_call: TRBJ2-7
d_call: .

cdr3_aa: CSAGPGPAAGELFF
cdr3_nt: TGCAGTGCTGGACCCGGCCCCGCGGCCGGGGAGCTGTTTTTT
v_call: TRBV20-1
clone_size: few
j_call: TRBJ2-2
d_call: .

cdr3_aa: CASSLKRRAGAYNEQFF
cdr3_nt: TGCGCCAGCAGCTTGAAGCGTCGAGCGGGGGCCTACAATGAGCAGTTCTTC
v_call: TRBV5-1
clone_size: many
j_call: TRBJ2-1
d_call: TRBD2

cdr3_aa: CSTGGNEQFF
cdr3_nt: TGCAGCACCGGGGGCAATGAGCAGTTCTTC
v_call: TRBV29-1
clone_size: .
j_call: TRBJ2-1
d_call: .

cdr3_aa: CASSPTNGGLGEKLFF
cdr3_nt: TGTGCCAGCTCACCAACTAACGGGGGCCTGGGAGAAAAACTGTTTTTT
v_call: TRBV18
clone_size: .
j_call: TRBJ1-4
d_call: .

cdr3_aa: CSVDPGSTEAFF
cdr3_nt: TGCAGCGTTGACCCAGGGAGCACTGAAGCTTTCTTT
v_call: TRBV29-1
clone_size: many
j_call: TRBJ1-1
d_call: .

cdr3_aa: CTSSLSLGTGTTDTQYF
cdr3_nt: TGTACCAGCAGTTTAAGCTTGGGGACAGGGACGACAGATACGCAGTATTTT
v_call: TRBV12-3/TRBV12-4
clone_size: .
j_call: TRBJ2-3
d_call: TRBD1

cdr3_aa: CASSEVIVQYF
cdr3_nt: TGTGCCAGCAGTGAAGTGATCGTGCAGTATTTT
v_call: TRBV6-1
clone_size: many
j_call: TRBJ2-3
d_call: .

cdr3_aa: CASSKRGNQETQYF
cdr3_nt: TGTGCCAGCAGCAAGAGGGGGAACCAAGAGACCCAGTACTTC
v_call: TRBV21-1
clone_size: many
j_call: TRBJ2-5
d_call: .

cdr3_aa: CASSLLGGRDIQYF
cdr3_nt: TGTGCCAGCAGCTTGTTAGGGGGCCGGGACATTCAGTACTTC
v_call: TRBV5-8
clone_size: many
j_call: TRBJ2-4
d_call: TRBD1

cdr3_aa: CASSYQGAGDGYTF
cdr3_nt: TGTGCCAGCAGTTACCAGGGGGCAGGGGATGGCTACACCTTC
v_call: TRBV6-6
clone_size: many
j_call: TRBJ1-2
d_call: TRBD1

cdr3_aa: CASSTRTGRRAGANVLTF
cdr3_nt: TGTGCCAGCAGTACCCGGACAGGGAGAAGGGCTGGGGCCAACGTCCTGACTTTC
v_call: TRBV6-2/TRBV6-3
clone_size: many
j_call: TRBJ2-6
d_call: TRBD1

cdr3_aa: CASSPHRGEGLLYGYTF
cdr3_nt: TGTGCCAGCAGTCCTCACCGGGGGGAGGGGCTCTTGTATGGCTACACCTTC
v_call: TRBV27
clone_size: .
j_call: TRBJ1-2
d_call: .

cdr3_aa: CASSQSAHADTQYF
cdr3_nt: TGCGCCAGCAGCCAATCAGCCCACGCAGATACGCAGTATTTT
v_call: TRBV4-3
clone_size: many
j_call: TRBJ2-3
d_call: .

cdr3_aa: CSARDSSQGIYEQYF
cdr3_nt: TGCAGTGCTAGAGATTCTAGTCAGGGGATATACGAGCAGTACTTC
v_call: TRBV20-1
clone_size: few
j_call: TRBJ2-7
d_call: .

cdr3_aa: CSDRDRANYGYTF
cdr3_nt: TGCAGCGACCGGGACAGGGCTAACTATGGCTACACCTTC
v_call: TRBV29-1
clone_size: many
j_call: TRBJ1-2
d_call: TRBD1

cdr3_aa: CASSFRRDNSPPHF
cdr3_nt: TGTGCCAGCAGCTTCCGAAGGGATAATTCACCCCCCCACTTT
v_call: TRBV7-2
clone_size: .
j_call: TRBJ1-6
d_call: .

cdr3_aa: CASRRLVGEAQYF
cdr3_nt: TGTGCCAGCAGGAGACTAGTCGGGGAGGCCCAGTACTTC
v_call: TRBV6-1
clone_size: .
j_call: TRBJ2-5
d_call: .

cdr3_aa: CASSLEGRIYDYTF
cdr3_nt: TGTGCCAGCAGCTTGGAGGGCCGCATCTATGACTACACCTTC
v_call: TRBV5-5
clone_size: few
j_call: TRBJ1-2
d_call: .

cdr3_aa: CASSSGQGPYNEQFF
cdr3_nt: TGTGCCAGCAGCTCGGGACAGGGCCCTTACAATGAGCAGTTCTTC
v_call: TRBV11-2
clone_size: many
j_call: TRBJ2-1
d_call: TRBD1

cdr3_aa: CASSRQGPDTQYF
cdr3_nt: TGTGCCAGCAGCCGACAGGGACCAGATACGCAGTATTTT
v_call: TRBV7-9
clone_size: many
j_call: TRBJ2-3
d_call: TRBD1

cdr3_aa: CASSPFGRDTQYF
cdr3_nt: TGTGCCAGCAGCCCCTTCGGACGTGATACGCAGTATTTT
v_call: TRBV9
clone_size: many
j_call: TRBJ2-3
d_call: .

cdr3_aa: CSSLGLAQFF
cdr3_nt: TGCAGTTCCCTTGGACTGGCCCAGTTCTTC
v_call: TRBV20-1
clone_size: many
j_call: TRBJ2-1
d_call: .